This TCR beta chain was identified in a study of OX40 agonist ivuxolimab in advanced cancers. In the study overall: The treatment was a fully human IgG2 OX40 agonist, ivuxolimab. Earlier treatment with anti-PD-1, anti-PD-L1 or anti-CTLA-4 was permitted, and roughly 40% had received some. The study reported partial responses in three patients: one hepatocellular carcinoma, two cutaneous melanoma.

Data came from immunoSEQ multiplex PCR; TCRdb stores just in-frame clones and leaves some out. Here the sample spans about 100,000 clones, 89% being singletons. It was autoimmune disease history or systemic immunosuppression that excluded patients. The V end was cut by 2 bases, the J end by 1 base, with 6 bases between. Per germline, CDR1 SGHRS and CDR2 YFSETQ. The CDR3 runs to 13 residues. The chain combines TRBV5-1 with TRBJ1-1; D gene uncertain. The sequencing used CD4+ or CD8+ T cells sorted from blood, collected in a trial of the OX40 agonist ivuxolimab. This sequence was found in an adult with an advanced solid tumor such as melanoma, head and neck, liver or kidney cancer. The CDR3 DNA reads as TGCGCCAGCAGCTTCGGCAAGAACACTGAAGCTTTCTTT. Translation: CASSFGKNTEAFF.